This entry features one T cell receptor beta chain sequence. Enrollment shut out patients with autoimmune disease history or systemic immunosuppression. TCRdb keeps only in-frame clones here, not all; method: immunoSEQ multiplex PCR. Of 71,000 or so clones listed, around nine tenths are singletons. The record originates from a study of OX40 agonist ivuxolimab in advanced cancers. Germline-derived CDR1 and CDR2 are GTSNPN and SVGIG (reference sequence). V shed 5 bases and J shed 4 bases, with 9 bases lying between them. This CDR3 has 13 amino acids. This specimen was CD4+ or CD8+ T cells sorted from blood, taken in a trial of the OX40 agonist ivuxolimab. The chain uses TRBV30 and TRBJ1-6; TRBD1 is a possible D gene (5 bases). This TCR was recovered from an adult with an advanced solid tumor such as melanoma, head and neck, liver or kidney cancer. CDR3 sequence: CAWGGEYNSPLHF. The CDR3 nucleotides are TGTGCCTGGGGGGGGGAGTATAATTCACCCCTCCACTTT. The whole variable domain, remainder taken from reference TRBV30 and TRBJ1-6, is SQTIHQWPATLVQPVGSPLSLECTVEGTSNPNLYWYRQAAGRGLQLLFYSVGIGQISSEVPQNLSASRPQDRQFILSSKKLLLSDSGFYLCAWGGEYNSPLHFGNGTRLTVT.